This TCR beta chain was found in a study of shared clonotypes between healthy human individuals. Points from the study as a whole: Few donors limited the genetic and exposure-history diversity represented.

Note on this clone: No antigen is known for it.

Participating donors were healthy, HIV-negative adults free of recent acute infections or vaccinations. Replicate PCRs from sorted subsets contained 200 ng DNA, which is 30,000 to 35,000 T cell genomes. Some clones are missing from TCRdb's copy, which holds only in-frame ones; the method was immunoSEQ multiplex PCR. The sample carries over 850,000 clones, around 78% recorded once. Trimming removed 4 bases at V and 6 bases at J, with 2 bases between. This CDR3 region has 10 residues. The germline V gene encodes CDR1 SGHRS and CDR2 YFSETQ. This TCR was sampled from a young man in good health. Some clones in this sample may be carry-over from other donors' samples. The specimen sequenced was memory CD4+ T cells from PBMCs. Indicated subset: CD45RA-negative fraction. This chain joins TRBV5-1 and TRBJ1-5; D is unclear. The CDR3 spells CASSRQPQHF. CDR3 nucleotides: TGCGCCAGCAGCCGTCAGCCCCAGCATTTT.